This entry lists 21 T cell receptor beta chains sequenced from one sample in a study of CD8 T cells in Susac syndrome. Random hexamers served to reverse transcribe about 0.5 to 1 ug RNA. Using its own MiXCR run on the immunoSEQ multiplex PCR reads, TCRdb lists one record per CDR3 protein. Here the sample spans about 200,000 distinct CDR3 sequences, 80% to 95% being singletons. The sequencing input was CD8+ T cells from PBMCs. The receptors here all came from a human donor with multiple sclerosis.

The chain links TRBV3-1 to TRBJ1-2, with D perhaps matching TRBD1 (5 bases). The CDR3 loop spans 13 amino acids. V was cut by 1 base and J by 4 bases, with 7 bases left in between. CDR1 and CDR2 (germline): LGHDT, YNNKEL (reference sequence). The CDR3 loop is CASSQVTAYGYTF. DNA for the CDR3: TGTGCCAGCAGCCAAGTGACAGCCTATGGCTACACCTTC. Full variable domain (outside the CDR3, taken from reference TRBV3-1 and TRBJ1-2): DTAVSQTPKYLVTQMGNDKSIKCEQNLGHDTMYWYKQDSKKFLKIMFSYNNKELIINETVPNRFSPKSPDKAHLNLHINSLELGDSAVYFCASSQVTAYGYTFGSGTRLTVV.

The chain joins TRBV15 to TRBJ2-1; 7 nucleotides line up with TRBD2. This CDR3 region has 15 residues. Per the germline V gene, CDR1 is LNHNV and CDR2 is YYDKDF (reference sequence). Losses at the gene ends were 5 bases for V and 10 bases for J; bases not matched to a gene: 14. The CDR3 region is CATSGSGTTTSEQFF. The CDR3 nucleotides are TGTGCCACCAGCGGTTCCGGGACTACCACATCCGAGCAGTTCTTC.

V and J are TRBV7-2 and TRBJ1-2; TRBD1 matches at 7 bases. With 0 bases clipped from V and 4 bases from J, the junction kept 2 bases outside the gene matches. CDR3 length equals 14 residues. Germline V gene sequence: CDR1 SGHTA, CDR2 FQGNSA. Written as DNA, the CDR3 is TGTGCCAGCAGCTTAGCAGGGGGCCCCTATGGCTACACCTTC. Translating gives CASSLAGGPYGYTF.

The rearrangement joins TRBV7-2 to TRBJ2-1, with D uncertain. CDR3 length: 13 residues. The germline CDR1 and CDR2 sequences are SGHTA and FQGNSA. The V end was cut by 0 bases, the J end by 4 bases, with 4 bases between. CDR3 in DNA: TGTGCCAGCAGCTTAGCGGAGTACAATGAGCAGTTCTTC. Amino acids: CASSLAEYNEQFF.

This clonotype was seen a few times. V and J are TRBV7-2 and TRBJ2-7, with D possibly matching TRBD1 (6 bases). The V gene's germline CDR1 is SGHTA and CDR2 FQGNSA. The CDR3 covers 13 residues. The V and J ends lost 5 bases and 5 bases respectively, with 13 bases between them. The CDR3 bases are TGTGCCAGCAGCCCGGGTGGGGGCGACGAGCAGTACTTC. Translated, it gives CASSPGGGDEQYF.

The chain carries TRBV4-1 and TRBJ2-2; D is undetermined. The germline V gene encodes CDR1 MGHRA and CDR2 YSYEKL. The CDR3 extends over 14 amino acids. Trimming cost V 3 bases and J 7 bases, with 12 bases left between them. In DNA form, the CDR3 reads TGCGCCAGCAGCCATCTCTCAAAGAACGGGGAGCTGTTTTTT. Encoded protein: CASSHLSKNGELFF.

This sequence joins TRBV20-1 and TRBJ2-7; no firm D call. CDR1 is DFQATT, CDR2 SNEGSKA, per germline (reference sequence). Trimming removed 0 bases from V and 0 bases from J, with 6 bases in between. The CDR3 extends over 13 amino acids. The CDR3 protein is CSAREQLSYEQYF. The CDR3 nucleotides are TGCAGTGCTAGAGAACAGCTCTCCTACGAGCAGTACTTC.

The V gene is TRBV5-8, the J gene TRBJ2-5; D tentatively reads TRBD1 or TRBD2 (6 bases each). Deletions cut 3 bases from V and 5 bases from J, with 17 bases between. Germline CDR1 SGHTS, CDR2 YDEGEE. The CDR3 is 15 amino acids. The CDR3 DNA sequence: TGTGCCAGCAGCTCCCCGGAGGGGGGTTCGGAGACCCAGTACTTC. Encoded protein: CASSSPEGGSETQYF.

The chain is built from TRBV12-5 and TRBJ1-2; no reliable D call. Germline CDR1 LGHNT, CDR2 FRNRAP. Deletions cut 4 bases from V and 4 bases from J, with 13 bases between. This CDR3 is built from 14 residues. As DNA, the CDR3 is TGTGCTAGTGGTTCGGATTTGGGTTTCTATGGCTACACCTTC. Amino acids: CASGSDLGFYGYTF.

The CDR3 is CASSSLAPWTTDTQYF. The CDR3 coding sequence is TGTGCCAGCAGTTCCCTAGCGCCCTGGACCACAGATACGCAGTATTTT. This sequence joins TRBV6-2 or TRBV6-3 and TRBJ2-3, with a weak D call TRBD2 (6 bases). There are 16 residues in the CDR3. The V gene's germline CDR1 is MNHEY and CDR2 SVGEGT. The V and J ends lost 4 bases and 2 bases respectively, with 16 bases between them.

The chain uses TRBV29-1 and TRBJ2-2; TRBD1 might be the D (6 bases). Deletions cut 4 bases from V and 4 bases from J, with 28 bases between. Germline V CDR1 and CDR2: SQVTM, ANQGSEA. This CDR3 contains 19 residues. The CDR3 nucleotides read TGCAGCGTTGGGGGGACCGTCTATCCCGAGGGGGTCAGCACCGGGGAGCTGTTTTTT. Its translation is CSVGGTVYPEGVSTGELFF.

The chain employs TRBV29-1 and TRBJ1-2; TRBD1 matches at 7 bases. Trimming at V came to 4 bases and at J to 7 bases, leaving 3 bases not matched to a gene. Germline CDR1 is SQVTM and CDR2 is ANQGSEA. The CDR3 runs 11 residues. The CDR3 sequence is CSVVGGGGYTF. The CDR3 DNA sequence: TGCAGCGTTGTAGGGGGCGGTGGCTACACCTTC.

This clonotype has only one observation. This rearrangement joins TRBV13 to TRBJ1-3, with a weak D call TRBD1 (5 bases). The CDR3 covers 16 residues. Germline lookup yields CDR1 PRHDT and CDR2 FYEKMQ (reference sequence). Trimming took off 5 bases at V and 0 bases at J, with 14 bases between the two ends. This CDR3 reads CASSPRDGDSGNTIYF. CDR3 DNA sequence: TGTGCCAGCAGCCCCCGGGACGGTGACTCTGGAAACACCATATATTTT.

The CDR3 region has the DNA TGTGCCAGCAGCTTAATTGGACGAGGGGAGCCCCAGCATTTT. This translates into CASSLIGRGEPQHF. The genes are TRBV7-9 and TRBJ1-5; maybe TRBD1 (5 bases). Germline V lookup: CDR1 SEHNR, CDR2 FQNEAQ (reference sequence). Trimming took 2 bases from V and 8 from J, leaving 13 bases between them. This CDR3 has 14 residues. The full variable domain, rest sourced from reference TRBV7-9 and TRBJ1-5, is DTGVSQNPRHKITKRGQNVTFRCDPISEHNRLYWYRQTLGQGPEFLTYFQNEAQLEKSRLLSDRFSAERPKGSFSTLEIQRTEQGDSAMYLCASSLIGRGEPQHFGDGTRLSIL.

The V call is TRBV27, the J call TRBJ2-2; D unclear. CDR1 is MNHEY, CDR2 SMNVEV, per germline (reference sequence). This CDR3 is built from 16 residues. Between the trimmed V and J ends, which lost 1 base and 0 bases, there was a span of 9 bases. The CDR3 coding sequence is TGTGCCAGCAGTTTATTATACCGACCGAACACCGGGGAGCTGTTTTTT. Its protein is CASSLLYRPNTGELFF.

The gene calls are TRBV2 and TRBJ2-7, with D uncertain. V was cut by 4 bases and J by 2 bases, with 6 bases left in between. The germline gives CDR1 SNHLY, CDR2 FYNNEI. The CDR3 contains 12 residues. The CDR3 protein is CASSVAAYEQYF. As DNA, the CDR3 is TGTGCCAGCAGTGTGGCGGCCTACGAGCAGTACTTC.

The V gene is TRBV5-8, the J gene TRBJ2-2; D gene unclear. Germline CDR1 and CDR2: SGHTS and YDEGEE. This CDR3 comprises 15 residues. Trimming cost V 0 bases and J 4 bases, with 10 bases left between them. CDR3 nucleotides: TGTGCCAGCAGCTTGGCGGCCCCGGGCACCGGGGAGCTGTTTTTT. As protein: CASSLAAPGTGELFF.

The rearrangement uses TRBV7-9 and TRBJ2-1; TRBD2 might be the D (5 bases). Germline V lookup: CDR1 SEHNR, CDR2 FQNEAQ (reference sequence). The CDR3 has 13 amino acids. V was pared by 5 bases and J by 6 bases, with 11 bases between. The CDR3 coding sequence is TGTGCCAGCAGCCCAGTAGCGTTCAATGAGCAGTTCTTC. Translated, it gives CASSPVAFNEQFF.

The chain couples TRBV7-9 to TRBJ2-5; D unclear. Germline CDR1 SEHNR, CDR2 FQNEAQ (reference sequence). V shed 0 bases and J shed 5 bases, with 10 bases lying between them. The CDR3 has 14 amino acids. Here the CDR3 reads CASSLAFDWETQYF. Written as DNA, the CDR3 is TGTGCCAGCAGCTTAGCGTTTGACTGGGAGACCCAGTACTTC.

V is TRBV7-9 and J is TRBJ2-7; D is uncertain. CDR3 length equals 14 residues. CDR1 and CDR2 from the germline V gene are SEHNR and FQNEAQ (reference sequence). Deletions cut 3 bases from V and 2 bases from J, with 11 bases between. CDR3 nucleotide sequence: TGTGCCAGCAGCTTTTTCGTCAGTCCCTACGAGCAGTACTTC. It specifies CASSFFVSPYEQYF.

The chain carries TRBV12-3 or TRBV12-4 and TRBJ2-1; D perhaps matches TRBD2 (7 bases). The CDR3 consists of 16 residues. V was pared by 2 bases and J by 8 bases, with 19 bases between. CDR3: CASSLTGGNILDEQFF. The CDR3 bases are TGTGCCAGCAGTTTAACGGGGGGCAACATACTCGATGAGCAGTTCTTC.